One sample yielded the 32 T cell receptor beta chains listed below, sequenced in a study of T-cell reconstitution after alpha-beta-depleted transplantation in children. Construction of the TCRbeta library involved unique molecular identifiers. TCRdb re-derived calls from the PCR reads in MiXCR, one entry per CDR3 protein. The top ten clones hold around 21% of a sample with more than 75,000 distinct CDR3 sequences, 23% of them seen once. The sample was PBMCs, taken before TCRalphabeta/CD19-depleted stem cell transplant. These receptors were collected from a boy between 2 and 10 years old with acute lymphoblastic leukemia, due to receive a stem cell transplant.

This clonotype has only a few counts. This rearrangement joins TRBV20-1 to TRBJ1-1; D not resolved. V lost 0 bases to trimming and J lost 7 bases, with 18 bases between them. CDR1 is DFQATT, CDR2 SNEGSKA, per germline (reference sequence). This CDR3 has 15 residues. The CDR3 here is CSARDNRAPHSEAFF. The CDR3 DNA reads TGCAGTGCTAGAGATAACCGGGCCCCCCACAGTGAAGCTTTCTTT.

V and J are TRBV7-8 and TRBJ1-5; a weak D match, TRBD1 (5 bases). This CDR3 is 17 amino acids long. The V gene lost 7 bases and the J gene lost 2 bases, with 21 bases spanning the gap. The germline CDR1 and CDR2 sequences are SGHVS and FQNEAQ. The CDR3 DNA reads TGTGCCAGCACCCCGGAGGTACGGGGGATTCGCAATCAGCCCCAGCATTTT. Translating gives CASTPEVRGIRNQPQHF. The variable domain in full, with the rest retrieved from reference TRBV7-8 and TRBJ1-5, is GAGVSQSPRYKVAKRGQDVALRCDPISGHVSLFWYQQALGQGPEFLTYFQNEAQLDKSGLPSDRFFAERPEGSVSTLKIQRTQQEDSAVYLCASTPEVRGIRNQPQHFGDGTRLSIL.

This clonotype occurred a few times. The chain couples TRBV3-1 to TRBJ2-1; D unclear. The CDR3 extends over 16 amino acids. In germline, CDR1 is LGHDT, CDR2 YNNKEL (reference sequence). V was cut by 0 bases and J by 6 bases, with 15 bases left in between. CDR3 region: CASSQEGRTGSNEQFF. The CDR3 nucleotides read TGTGCCAGCAGCCAAGAGGGCAGGACCGGGTCCAATGAGCAGTTCTTC.

A few counts support this clonotype. The genes are TRBV20-1 and TRBJ2-7; D might be TRBD1 or TRBD2, each matching 5 bases. The CDR3 spans 13 residues. V was shortened by 7 bases and J by 3 bases, with 16 bases between the two germline ends. Germline V CDR1 and CDR2: DFQATT, SNEGSKA (reference sequence). Here the CDR3 DNA reads TGCAGTGGCAATGGGGGAGTTTACTACGAGCAGTACTTC. As protein: CSGNGGVYYEQYF.

In nucleotides, the CDR3 is TGTGCCAGCAGCCCTGGACGTGCCTCCGACTCCTACGAGCAGTACTTC. Translated: CASSPGRASDSYEQYF. V gene TRBV2 combines with J gene TRBJ2-7; unclear D gene. Trimming cost V 6 bases and J 0 bases, with 18 bases left between them. The CDR3 loop spans 16 amino acids. The germline V gene encodes CDR1 SNHLY and CDR2 FYNNEI.

This clonotype was seen many times. The CDR3 coding sequence is TGTGCCAGCAGCTTGTGGGCAGGGTCTGGAAACACCATATATTTT. It translates to CASSLWAGSGNTIYF. The chain couples TRBV5-5 to TRBJ1-3; D is perhaps TRBD1 (5 bases). Per the germline V gene, CDR1 is SGHKS and CDR2 is YYEKEE (reference sequence). CDR3 length: 15 residues. V was shortened by 1 base and J by 1 base, with 9 bases between the two germline ends.

This clonotype showed up many times. The rearrangement links TRBV5-1 to TRBJ2-1; maybe TRBD2 (6 bases). Per germline, CDR1 SGHRS and CDR2 YFSETQ. V dropped 3 bases and J dropped 12 bases, with 16 bases sitting between them. The CDR3 covers 13 residues. CDR3 in amino acids: CASSSSSVWGQFF. CDR3 DNA sequence: TGCGCCAGCAGCTCCTCTAGCGTTTGGGGGCAGTTCTTC.

The chain links TRBV4-2 to TRBJ2-2; tentative D call: TRBD2 (5 bases). This CDR3 contains 14 residues. Trimming removed 7 bases at V and 3 bases at J, with 12 bases between. Germline V gives CDR1 LGHNA, CDR2 YNFKEQ. The CDR3 loop reads CASKAEAYTGELFF. The CDR3 bases are TGTGCCAGCAAGGCGGAGGCATACACCGGGGAGCTGTTTTTT.

The V and J genes are TRBV11-2 and TRBJ2-1; perhaps TRBD2 as D (6 bases). V lost 1 base and J 6 bases, leaving 16 bases between the germline ends. Germline values: CDR1 SGHAT, CDR2 FQNNGV. The CDR3 consists of 16 residues. The CDR3, as DNA: TGTGCCAGCAGCTTAGGGAGCGGAGGGGCATTCAATGAGCAGTTCTTC. Encoded protein: CASSLGSGGAFNEQFF. The full variable domain, its missing parts supplied by reference TRBV11-2 and TRBJ2-1, is EAGVAQSPRYKIIEKRQSVAFWCNPISGHATLYWYQQILGQGPKLLIQFQNNGVVDDSQLPKDRFSAERLKGVDSTLKIQPAKLEDSAVYLCASSLGSGGAFNEQFFGPGTRLTVL.

The chain uses TRBV3-1 and TRBJ2-5, with D tentatively TRBD1 or TRBD2 (5 bases each). V lost 4 bases, J lost 7 bases, and 22 bases lay in between. Germline values: CDR1 LGHDT, CDR2 YNNKEL (reference sequence). This CDR3 has 16 amino acids. In DNA form, the CDR3 reads TGTGCCAGCAGCCGCACCCGTTCGGGACCGCCCGGGACCCAGTACTTC. It is translated as CASSRTRSGPPGTQYF.

The rearrangement uses TRBV20-1 and TRBJ2-7; the match to TRBD2 covers 10 bases. Germline values: CDR1 DFQATT, CDR2 SNEGSKA (reference sequence). The CDR3 runs to 14 residues. V shed 6 bases and J 3 bases; nucleotides not matched to a gene: 8. The DNA of the CDR3 is TGCAGTGCCCGGACTAGCGGAGATTACTACGAGCAGTACTTC. It codes for CSARTSGDYYEQYF.

V and J are TRBV3-1 and TRBJ2-7, with D perhaps TRBD2 (5 bases). Germline V gene lookup returns CDR1 LGHDT and CDR2 YNNKEL (reference sequence). The CDR3 consists of 15 residues. V lost 3 bases to trimming and J lost 6 bases, with 18 bases between them. In DNA form, the CDR3 reads TGTGCCAGCAGCCAGGTTCACAGCGGAGTATTCGAGCAGTACTTC. It specifies CASSQVHSGVFEQYF.

This clonotype has more than one count but fewer than ten. This chain connects TRBV29-1 to TRBJ2-3, with a possible D match to TRBD2 (6 bases). CDR1 SQVTM and CDR2 ANQGSEA come from the germline V gene. The CDR3 has 14 amino acids. Trimming shortened V by 7 bases and J by 6 bases, and 20 bases separated the two germline ends. CDR3 residues: CSATLFRERDTQYF. The CDR3 coding sequence is TGCAGCGCCACCTTGTTTCGGGAGCGCGATACGCAGTATTTT.

This clonotype was counted at least ten times. This sequence joins TRBV28 and TRBJ1-1; TRBD1 matches at 7 bases. The J segment lost 4 bases and the V segment lost 4 bases, leaving 6 bases of the junction unmatched. This CDR3 region has 14 residues. Germline CDR1 and CDR2: MDHEN and SYDVKM. CDR3 in DNA: TGTGCCAGCAGTTATAGGGGGCGCGGCACTGAAGCTTTCTTT. Its protein product is CASSYRGRGTEAFF.

This rearrangement joins TRBV28 to TRBJ1-4; possibly TRBD1 for D (5 bases). The CDR3 has 14 amino acids. Trimming removed 6 bases from V and 7 bases from J, with 15 bases in between. In germline, CDR1 is MDHEN, CDR2 SYDVKM. Here the CDR3 reads CASSPRRGREKLFF. The CDR3 nucleotides are TGTGCCAGCAGCCCTCGACGGGGCCGTGAAAAACTGTTTTTT.

This clonotype came up many times. The gene calls are TRBV15 and TRBJ2-1, with 8 positions matching TRBD1. Germline CDR1 LNHNV, CDR2 YYDKDF (reference sequence). V was pared by 0 bases and J by 15 bases, with 16 bases of the junction left unmatched. This CDR3 has 16 residues. The CDR3 sequence is CATSRDRIGQGQRPFF. The CDR3 DNA follows: TGTGCCACCAGCAGAGATCGCATAGGACAGGGACAACGGCCGTTCTTC. Together with reference TRBV15 and TRBJ2-1, the CDR3 gives the full variable domain: DAMVIQNPRYQVTQFGKPVTLSCSQTLNHNVMYWYQQKSSQAPKLLFHYYDKDFNNEADTPDNFQSRRPNTSFCFLDIRSPGLGDTAMYLCATSRDRIGQGQRPFFGPGTRLTVL.

This clonotype was counted between two and nine times. This chain joins TRBV5-1 and TRBJ2-7; TRBD1 matches 12 bases. V trimming: 2 bases; J trimming: 6 bases; junction bases outside the gene matches: 3. CDR1 and CDR2 (germline): SGHRS, YFSETQ. The CDR3 is 14 amino acids. The chain's CDR3 is CASSFPGQGAEQYF. CDR3 sequence (DNA): TGCGCCAGCAGCTTCCCGGGACAGGGGGCCGAGCAGTACTTC. Full variable domain (rest looked up from reference TRBV5-1 and TRBJ2-7): KAGVTQTPRYLIKTRGQQVTLSCSPISGHRSVSWYQQTPGQGLQFLFEYFSETQRNKGNFPGRFSGRQFSNSRSEMNVSTLELGDSALYLCASSFPGQGAEQYFGPGTRLTVT.

The rearrangement uses TRBV5-1 and TRBJ2-3, with unresolved D. The CDR3 runs to 13 residues. Germline assignment: CDR1 SGHRS and CDR2 YFSETQ. V gave up 2 bases and J gave up 3 bases, with 7 bases separating them. The CDR3 DNA is TGCGCCAGCAGCTTACAGACGACAGATACGCAGTATTTT. Protein sequence: CASSLQTTDTQYF.

The chain recombines TRBV12-3 or TRBV12-4 with TRBJ1-4; D not certain. Trimming removed 4 bases at V and 0 bases at J, with 9 bases between. The CDR3 sequence is 15 residues long. DNA of the CDR3: TGTGCCAGCAGTTATCTCGGGGCAACTAATGAAAAACTGTTTTTT. This sequence encodes CASSYLGATNEKLFF.

The chain has TRBV5-5 and TRBJ1-2; D possibly corresponds to TRBD1 (6 bases). Germline V gene data show CDR1 as SGHKS and CDR2 as YYEKEE (reference sequence). V was shortened by 4 bases and J by 4 bases, with 14 bases between the two germline ends. The CDR3 is 14 amino acids. CDR3 region: CASSQSGQSYGYTF. The CDR3 DNA sequence: TGTGCCAGCAGCCAATCTGGACAGAGCTATGGCTACACCTTC.

The CDR3, as DNA: TGTGCCAGCAGCCTGGGGGGGGTCGCTGAAGCTTTCTTT. Translating it yields CASSLGGVAEAFF. The J gene is TRBJ1-1, the V gene TRBV14, with a tentative D call TRBD1 (5 bases). The germline V gene encodes CDR1 SGHDN and CDR2 FVKESK. CDR3 length: 13 residues. The ends were cut back, 4 bases at V and 6 bases at J, with 12 bases in the middle. Complete variable domain (other parts from reference TRBV14 and TRBJ1-1): EAGVTQFPSHSVIEKGQTVTLRCDPISGHDNLYWYRRVMGKEIKFLLHFVKESKQDESGMPNNRFLAERTGGTYSTLKVQPAELEDSGVYFCASSLGGVAEAFFGQGTRLTVV.

The chain uses TRBV12-3 or TRBV12-4 and TRBJ1-3, with a tentative D call TRBD1 (6 bases). V lost 2 bases to trimming and J lost 0 bases, with 11 bases between them. The CDR3 is 16 amino acids. The CDR3: CASSLMAGASGNTIYF. The CDR3 DNA reads TGTGCCAGCAGTTTAATGGCAGGGGCCTCTGGAAACACCATATATTTT.

This clonotype was counted at least ten times. This chain joins TRBV10-2 and TRBJ2-1, with D possibly being TRBD2 (6 bases). The V end lost 8 bases, the J end lost 6 bases, and 17 bases lay between the germline ends. Germline lookup yields CDR1 WSHSY and CDR2 SAAADI. The CDR3 is made up of 14 amino acids. CDR3 DNA: TGCGCCAGCCTTGGGGCGGAGGGGCCCAATGAGCAGTTCTTC. This codes for CASLGAEGPNEQFF.

This chain joins TRBV28 and TRBJ2-4; D may be TRBD2 (6 bases). This CDR3 has 12 residues. V shed 10 bases and J shed 5 bases, with 12 bases lying between them. Germline V gives CDR1 MDHEN, CDR2 SYDVKM. In DNA form, the CDR3 reads TGTGCCACCCTGGGGGGTGAAAACATTCAGTACTTC. Protein: CATLGGENIQYF.

This clonotype was counted between two and nine times. V is TRBV3-1 and J is TRBJ1-1, with no clear D. CDR1 and CDR2 (germline): LGHDT, YNNKEL (reference sequence). V was shortened by 1 base and J by 4 bases, with 7 bases between the two germline ends. This CDR3 is 13 amino acids long. The DNA of the CDR3 is TGTGCCAGCAGCCAAGGTTGGATCACTGAAGCTTTCTTT. Encoded protein: CASSQGWITEAFF.

This clonotype was recorded at least ten times. The chain employs TRBV5-1 and TRBJ2-1; 10 nucleotides match TRBD2. This CDR3 contains 14 residues. With V trimmed by 4 bases and J by 6 bases, 4 bases remained unmatched. Germline lookup yields CDR1 SGHRS and CDR2 YFSETQ. CDR3 sequence (DNA): TGCGCCAGCAGCGTGACTAGCGGGCCCAATGAGCAGTTCTTC. This encodes CASSVTSGPNEQFF.

The chain has TRBV7-2 and TRBJ2-5; 8 bases align to TRBD1. V trimming: 5 bases; J trimming: 2 bases; junction bases outside the gene matches: 13. This CDR3 spans 17 amino acids. Germline CDR1 and CDR2: SGHTA and FQGNSA. In DNA, the CDR3 is TGTGCCAGCAGCCGCGTATCAGAGTGGGACAGGCAAGAGACCCAGTACTTC. It encodes CASSRVSEWDRQETQYF.

This clonotype was recorded many times. The CDR3 here is CASWREGNYEQYF. For the CDR3, the DNA is TGTGCCTCCTGGAGGGAGGGAAACTACGAGCAGTACTTC. V usage is TRBV10-3 and J usage is TRBJ2-7, with 7 bases that match TRBD2. Germline V lookup: CDR1 ENHRY, CDR2 SYGVKD. This CDR3 has 13 amino acids. With V trimmed by 11 bases and J by 3 bases, 10 bases remained unmatched.

This clonotype occurred a few times. The chain is built from TRBV5-1 and TRBJ2-3; possibly TRBD2 for D (7 bases). V gave up 0 bases and J gave up 3 bases, with 11 bases separating them. This CDR3 has 15 residues. Germline V gene data show CDR1 as SGHRS and CDR2 as YFSETQ. CDR3 nucleotide sequence: TGCGCCAGCAGCTTGGGGGAGGGGACAACAGATACGCAGTATTTT. This translates into CASSLGEGTTDTQYF.

The chain employs TRBV6-1 and TRBJ1-1; D may be TRBD1 (5 bases). This CDR3 contains 15 residues. V was cut by 3 bases and J by 0 bases, with 11 bases left in between. CDR1 is MNHNS, CDR2 SASEGT, per germline. CDR3: CASSEDRGMNTEAFF. The CDR3 DNA reads TGTGCCAGCAGTGAGGACCGGGGCATGAACACTGAAGCTTTCTTT.

The V and J genes are TRBV5-1 and TRBJ2-5, with TRBD1 matching over 7 bases. Trimming cost V 5 bases and J 7 bases; bases outside gene matches: 11. This CDR3 is 14 amino acids long. Germline values: CDR1 SGHRS, CDR2 YFSETQ. The CDR3 is CASRSGSPGGTQYF. CDR3 coding DNA: TGCGCCAGCAGATCTGGATCCCCAGGGGGGACCCAGTACTTC. The full variable domain, with the rest looked up from reference TRBV5-1 and TRBJ2-5, is KAGVTQTPRYLIKTRGQQVTLSCSPISGHRSVSWYQQTPGQGLQFLFEYFSETQRNKGNFPGRFSGRQFSNSRSEMNVSTLELGDSALYLCASRSGSPGGTQYFGPGTRLLVL.

The V gene is TRBV10-3, the J gene TRBJ1-6; D is perhaps TRBD1 (6 bases). The CDR3 runs to 15 residues. The V gene's germline CDR1 is ENHRY and CDR2 SYGVKD. Trimming shortened V by 3 bases and J by 6 bases, and 12 bases separated the two germline ends. CDR3 residues: CAISDTPGANSPLHF. In DNA, the CDR3 is TGTGCCATCAGTGATACACCGGGGGCTAATTCACCCCTCCACTTT.